These 28 T cell receptor beta chains originate from one sample sequenced in a study of CD8 T cells in ankylosing spondylitis. General study results and limits: What appeared characteristic of ankylosing spondylitis blood was a TCR beta motif of fewer than ten highly homologous variants.

Each CDR3 protein gets one entry after TCRdb re-called the 5' RACE reads with MiXCR. The sample shows roughly 670,000 distinct CDR3 sequences, roughly 19% of them seen only once. The antigens these receptors bind are not known. Sequenced input: blood, either unsorted or a sorted T cell fraction (not recorded which). These receptors were obtained from a male donor with ankylosing spondylitis.

This chain joins TRBV7-9 and TRBJ1-1, with a possible D match to TRBD1 (5 bases). CDR3 size: 15 residues. With 1 base removed from V and 3 bases from J, the gap between germline ends came to 12 bases. The germline CDR1 and CDR2 sequences are SEHNR and FQNEAQ (reference sequence). The DNA for the CDR3 is TGTGCCAGCAGCTTAGTGGGGGGATTCTACACTGAAGCTTTCTTT. Translated, it gives CASSLVGGFYTEAFF.

The chain has TRBV4-1 and TRBJ2-5, with unresolved D. Germline CDR1 is MGHRA and CDR2 is YSYEKL. V was trimmed by 4 bases and J by 5 bases, leaving 8 bases between them. The CDR3 totals 12 residues. The CDR3 is CASSRPRETQYF. The CDR3 DNA reads TGCGCCAGCAGCCGACCGAGGGAGACCCAGTACTTC.

The J gene is TRBJ2-1, the V gene TRBV5-1; TRBD1 might be the D (6 bases). V shed 2 bases and J shed 5 bases, with 14 bases lying between them. In germline, CDR1 is SGHRS, CDR2 YFSETQ. The CDR3 loop spans 15 amino acids. CDR3 in amino acids: CASSFLRNRDNEQFF. The CDR3 region has the DNA TGCGCCAGCAGCTTCTTAAGAAACAGGGACAATGAGCAGTTCTTC.

V is TRBV4-1 and J is TRBJ2-3; 8 nucleotides line up with TRBD2. CDR1 and CDR2 from the germline V gene are MGHRA and YSYEKL. V lost 5 bases to trimming and J lost 6 bases; unmatched junction nucleotides: 22. The CDR3 spans 19 residues. CDR3: CASSSIRAGGRRLPDTQYF. Here the CDR3 DNA reads TGCGCCAGCAGCAGTATAAGGGCGGGGGGACGCCGGCTTCCGGATACGCAGTATTTT.

V gene TRBV29-1 combines with J gene TRBJ1-1; 9 nucleotides align to TRBD1. Looked up from germline, CDR1 is SQVTM and CDR2 is ANQGSEA. Trimming cost V 4 bases and J 4 bases; bases outside gene matches: 1. The CDR3 consists of 12 residues. The CDR3 reads CSVGDRATEAFF. The CDR3 region has the DNA TGCAGCGTTGGGGACAGGGCCACTGAAGCTTTCTTT.

The rearrangement joins TRBV6-5 to TRBJ2-2, with TRBD2 matching over 10 bases. This CDR3 has 17 residues. Germline-derived CDR1 and CDR2 are MNHEY and SVGAGI. V shed 0 bases, J shed 6 bases, and the junction held 7 bases outside the gene matches. CDR3 protein: CASSYSELAGVSGELFF. CDR3 nucleotides: TGTGCCAGCAGTTACTCGGAGCTAGCGGGAGTTTCCGGGGAGCTGTTTTTT.

This clonotype was picked up a small number of times. V usage is TRBV20-1 and J usage is TRBJ1-1; 7 bases are a match to TRBD1. The trim removed 3 bases at V and 3 bases at J, leaving 16 bases unmatched. Germline-derived CDR1 and CDR2 are DFQATT and SNEGSKA (reference sequence). The CDR3 is made up of 17 amino acids. The DNA of the CDR3 is TGCAGTGCTAGGTGGGGAAGGGGGCGCGGAGGGGACACTGAAGCTTTCTTT. Translating gives CSARWGRGRGGDTEAFF.

This clonotype has just a few counts. The chain is built from TRBV3-1 and TRBJ1-3; D is unresolved. In germline, CDR1 is LGHDT, CDR2 YNNKEL (reference sequence). The CDR3 extends over 15 amino acids. Trimming removed 1 base from V and 0 bases from J, with 7 bases in between. CDR3 sequence reads: CASSQVRPSGNTIYF. The CDR3 bases are TGTGCCAGCAGCCAAGTTAGGCCCTCTGGAAACACCATATATTTT. Supplemented by reference TRBV3-1 and TRBJ1-3, the full variable domain reads DTAVSQTPKYLVTQMGNDKSIKCEQNLGHDTMYWYKQDSKKFLKIMFSYNNKELIINETVPNRFSPKSPDKAHLNLHINSLELGDSAVYFCASSQVRPSGNTIYFGEGSWLTVV.

The J gene is TRBJ2-1, the V gene TRBV11-1; D may be TRBD2 (6 bases). This CDR3 is 13 amino acids long. Trimming took off 5 bases at V and 7 bases at J, with 12 bases between the two ends. CDR1 SGHAT and CDR2 FQDESV come from the germline V gene (reference sequence). CDR3 region: CASSPPAGNEQFF. The CDR3 bases are TGTGCCAGCAGCCCCCCGGCGGGGAATGAGCAGTTCTTC. Looking up the rest from reference TRBV11-1 and TRBJ2-1 gives the full variable domain: EAEVAQSPRYKITEKSQAVAFWCDPISGHATLYWYRQILGQGPELLVQFQDESVVDDSQLPKDRFSAERLKGVDSTLKIQPAELGDSAMYLCASSPPAGNEQFFGPGTRLTVL.

The chain is built from TRBV3-1 and TRBJ2-1; tentatively, D is TRBD2 (6 bases). This CDR3 spans 15 amino acids. The V gene's germline CDR1 is LGHDT and CDR2 YNNKEL (reference sequence). Trimming left V 4 bases short and J 2 bases short, with 12 bases between. The DNA for the CDR3 is TGTGCCAGCAGCCCCCGTAGCGGAACCTACAATGAGCAGTTCTTC. Protein product: CASSPRSGTYNEQFF.

This rearrangement joins TRBV6-5 to TRBJ2-7; a weak D match, TRBD2 (6 bases). The V gene's germline CDR1 is MNHEY and CDR2 SVGAGI. V was clipped by 5 bases and J by 0 bases, with 11 bases between them. The CDR3 totals 14 residues. The CDR3 reads CASSQLGGSYEQYF. In DNA form, the CDR3 reads TGTGCCAGCAGTCAACTCGGGGGCTCCTACGAGCAGTACTTC.

The J gene is TRBJ2-7, the V gene TRBV9, with 8 bases fitting TRBD2. Looked up from germline, CDR1 is SGDLS and CDR2 is YYNGEE. This CDR3 spans 16 amino acids. V lost 4 bases, J lost 4 bases, and 13 bases stayed unmatched. The DNA for the CDR3 is TGTGCCAGCAGCCCAAGTCAGCGGGAGCGTGTTTACGAGCAGTACTTC. Translating gives CASSPSQRERVYEQYF. Complete variable domain (other parts from reference TRBV9 and TRBJ2-7): DSGVTQTPKHLITATGQRVTLRCSPRSGDLSVYWYQQSLDQGLQFLIQYYNGEERAKGNILERFSAQQFPDLHSELNLSSLELGDSALYFCASSPSQRERVYEQYFGPGTRLTVT.

At least ten counts were recorded for this clonotype. The rearrangement uses TRBV7-3 and TRBJ1-1, with D unclear. V dropped 5 bases and J dropped 6 bases, with 13 bases sitting between them. Germline CDR1 is SGHTA and CDR2 is FQGTGA. CDR3 size: 13 residues. Here the CDR3 reads CASSEWGGAEAFF. The CDR3 DNA follows: TGTGCCAGCAGCGAGTGGGGAGGCGCTGAAGCTTTCTTT. Filled out from reference TRBV7-3 and TRBJ1-1, the complete variable domain reads GAGVSQTPSNKVTEKGKYVELRCDPISGHTALYWYRQSLGQGPEFLIYFQGTGAADDSGLPNDRFFAVRPEGSVSTLKIQRTERGDSAVYLCASSEWGGAEAFFGQGTRLTVV.

V and J are TRBV20-1 and TRBJ1-5, with a tentative D call TRBD1 (6 bases). Trimming removed 0 bases from V and 1 base from J, with 13 bases in between. Germline V gene data show CDR1 as DFQATT and CDR2 as SNEGSKA (reference sequence). The CDR3 runs to 16 residues. The CDR3 DNA follows: TGCAGTGCTAGAGATCCACAGGGTCGGAGCAATCAGCCCCAGCATTTT. Translating gives CSARDPQGRSNQPQHF.

CDR3 DNA: TGTGCCAGCACCCCAGGGGACCCGGGTCGGGAGACCCAGTACTTC. Its translation: CASTPGDPGRETQYF. J is TRBJ2-5 and V is TRBV7-2; a weak D match, TRBD1 (6 bases). The CDR3 loop spans 15 amino acids. Germline V gene data show CDR1 as SGHTA and CDR2 as FQGNSA. The V gene lost 7 bases and the J gene lost 5 bases, with 20 bases spanning the gap.

This chain connects TRBV11-2 to TRBJ2-3; TRBD2 is a possible D gene (6 bases). The CDR3 spans 16 residues. Germline assignment: CDR1 SGHAT and CDR2 FQNNGV. V was shortened by 0 bases and J by 1 base, with 11 bases between the two germline ends. CDR3 amino acids: CASSLDLGGGTDTQYF. Here the CDR3 DNA reads TGTGCCAGCAGCTTAGATCTGGGGGGTGGCACAGATACGCAGTATTTT.

This clonotype has more than one count but fewer than ten. This chain uses TRBV29-1 with TRBJ1-2, with 9 bases lining up with TRBD1. CDR1 is SQVTM, CDR2 ANQGSEA, per germline. The ends lost 5 bases at V and 2 bases at J; junction bases unmatched: 15. The CDR3 has 17 residues. The CDR3 DNA reads TGCAGCGTTCCCGGGACAGGGTTTGATCCCTTGAACTATGGCTACACCTTC. Translation: CSVPGTGFDPLNYGYTF.

The chain employs TRBV18 and TRBJ1-4, with 8 bases matching TRBD1. Trimming took 2 bases from V and 7 from J; bases not matched to a gene: 3. This CDR3 is 14 amino acids long. The V gene's germline CDR1 is KGHSH and CDR2 LQKENI. CDR3 amino acids: CASSPTTGVEKLFF. The CDR3 coding sequence is TGTGCCAGCTCACCAACGACAGGGGTTGAAAAACTGTTTTTT.

The chain has TRBV12-3 or TRBV12-4 and TRBJ2-4; D remains ambiguous. V was cut by 3 bases and J by 5 bases, with 5 bases left in between. The CDR3 contains 12 residues. CDR3 sequence (DNA): TGTGCCAGCAGTTTTTTGCAAAACATTCAGTACTTC. This codes for CASSFLQNIQYF.

The genes are TRBV4-1 and TRBJ2-7; TRBD2 matches at 7 bases. Per the germline V gene, CDR1 is MGHRA and CDR2 is YSYEKL. This CDR3 comprises 19 residues. The ends lost 1 base at V and 3 bases at J; junction bases unmatched: 18. CDR3 bases: TGCGCCAGCAGCCAAGTGGTGGTGGGAGGGTACGGACGTGACTACGAGCAGTACTTC. Residues: CASSQVVVGGYGRDYEQYF.

This clonotype showed up just a few times. CDR3 DNA: TGCGCCAGCAGCCCGGGACTAGCGGGAGACTTCCACGAGCAGTACTTC. Its translation is CASSPGLAGDFHEQYF. The V gene is TRBV5-1, the J gene TRBJ2-7; 14 positions agree with TRBD2. V lost 4 bases to trimming and J lost 5 bases; unmatched junction nucleotides: 8. This CDR3 is built from 16 residues. Germline values: CDR1 SGHRS, CDR2 YFSETQ.

This rearrangement joins TRBV25-1 to TRBJ1-1; tentatively, D is TRBD1 (5 bases). V was pared by 5 bases and J by 1 base, with 11 bases between. CDR1 is MGHDK, CDR2 SYGVNS, per germline. The CDR3 spans 14 residues. The CDR3, as DNA: TGTGCCAGCAGTAATTGGGACGGGAACACTGAAGCTTTCTTT. Its translation is CASSNWDGNTEAFF.

The chain employs TRBV4-1 and TRBJ2-7, with a tentative D call TRBD2 (6 bases). The CDR3 is 17 amino acids. The germline V gene encodes CDR1 MGHRA and CDR2 YSYEKL. V lost 0 bases and J 0 bases, leaving 15 bases between the germline ends. DNA for the CDR3: TGCGCCAGCAGCCAAGATGGAGGGGACTTTCCCTCCTACGAGCAGTACTTC. This codes for CASSQDGGDFPSYEQYF.

The chain recombines TRBV6-5 with TRBJ2-1; 9 bases are shared with TRBD2. Trimming took 4 bases from V and 6 from J; bases not matched to a gene: 19. The germline V gene encodes CDR1 MNHEY and CDR2 SVGAGI. The CDR3 length is 19 residues. CDR3 nucleotide sequence: TGTGCCAGCAGTTTTTCCCCGGCGGGAGGGCCATCGGGAACCAATGAGCAGTTCTTC. Encoded protein: CASSFSPAGGPSGTNEQFF.

The chain has TRBV6-2 or TRBV6-3 and TRBJ2-7, with a tentative D call TRBD2 (6 bases). The CDR3 spans 15 residues. CDR1 is MNHEY and CDR2 is SVGEGT in the germline V gene. V was cut by 6 bases and J by 0 bases, with 15 bases left in between. CDR3 DNA: TGTGCCAGCAGCCTCCTTGGGGACTCCTCCTACGAGCAGTACTTC. This encodes CASSLLGDSSYEQYF.

This chain links TRBV7-2 with TRBJ2-5; D is unclear. With 1 base removed from V and 2 bases from J, the gap between germline ends came to 11 bases. Germline assignment: CDR1 SGHTA and CDR2 FQGNSA. The CDR3 contains 15 residues. DNA of the CDR3: TGTGCCAGCAGCTTAGTTGCGAACCTACAAGAGACCCAGTACTTC. Translation gives CASSLVANLQETQYF.

The chain has TRBV27 and TRBJ2-1, with 7 bases lining up with TRBD2. The CDR3 loop spans 17 amino acids. Germline V CDR1 and CDR2: MNHEY, SMNVEV (reference sequence). The trim removed 4 bases at V and 0 bases at J, leaving 9 bases unmatched. The CDR3 is CASSSFSGWSSYNEQFF. CDR3 nucleotide sequence: TGTGCCAGCAGTTCCTTTAGCGGGTGGAGCTCCTACAATGAGCAGTTCTTC.

The chain has TRBV7-9 and TRBJ2-7; D may be TRBD1 (6 bases). The CDR3 totals 15 residues. Germline-derived CDR1 and CDR2 are SEHNR and FQNEAQ (reference sequence). Trimming removed 5 bases at V and 1 base at J, with 15 bases between. CDR3 sequence reads: CASSPTGTRSYEQYF. The CDR3 DNA follows: TGTGCCAGCAGCCCCACCGGGACAAGATCCTACGAGCAGTACTTC.